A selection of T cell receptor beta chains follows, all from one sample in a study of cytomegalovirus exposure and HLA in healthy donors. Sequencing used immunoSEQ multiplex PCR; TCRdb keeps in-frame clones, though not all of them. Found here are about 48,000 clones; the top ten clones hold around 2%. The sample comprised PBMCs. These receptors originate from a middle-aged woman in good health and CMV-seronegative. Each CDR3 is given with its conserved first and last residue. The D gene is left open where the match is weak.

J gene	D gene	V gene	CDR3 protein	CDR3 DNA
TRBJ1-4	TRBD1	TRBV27	CASSSPDRGDEKLFF	TGTGCCAGCAGTTCCCCGGACAGGGGAGACGAAAAACTGTTTTTT
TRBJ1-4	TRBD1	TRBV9	CASSVSWGTDYNEKLFF	TGTGCCAGCAGCGTCTCATGGGGGACAGACTATAATGAAAAACTGTTTTTT
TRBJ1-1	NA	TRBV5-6	CASSLAGAGWDTEAFF	TGTGCCAGCAGCTTGGCCGGCGCGGGGTGGGACACTGAAGCTTTCTTT
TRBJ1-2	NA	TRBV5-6	CASSLELSWAYGYTF	TGTGCCAGCAGCTTGGAGCTGAGTTGGGCCTATGGCTACACCTTC
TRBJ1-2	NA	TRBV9	CASSVAGVNYGYTF	TGTGCCAGCAGCGTAGCAGGGGTGAACTATGGCTACACCTTC
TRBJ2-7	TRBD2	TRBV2	CASRLKAGGGELEQYF	TGTGCCAGCAGGTTAAAAGCGGGAGGCGGGGAGCTCGAGCAGTACTTC
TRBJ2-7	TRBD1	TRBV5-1	CASSSQGANEQYF	TGCGCCAGCAGCTCCCAGGGGGCCAACGAGCAGTACTTC
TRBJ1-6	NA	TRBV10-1	CANPKGRVEDDF	TGCGCCAACCCGAAAGGCAGGGTAGAGGATGACTTT
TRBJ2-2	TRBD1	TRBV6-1	CASRGQGALTGELFF	TGTGCCAGCAGGGGACAGGGGGCGCTGACCGGGGAGCTGTTTTTT
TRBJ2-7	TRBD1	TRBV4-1	CASSHGDRASYEQYF	TGCGCCAGCAGCCACGGTGACAGGGCGTCCTACGAGCAGTACTTC
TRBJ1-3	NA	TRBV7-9	CASSSQGNTIYF	TGTGCCAGCAGCTCACAGGGAAACACCATATATTTT
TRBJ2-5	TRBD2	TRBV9	CASSGTSGRVEETQYF	TGTGCCAGCAGCGGGACTAGCGGGAGGGTAGAAGAGACCCAGTACTTC
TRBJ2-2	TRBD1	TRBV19	CASSPAQGAFTGELFF	TGTGCCAGTTCCCCTGCTCAGGGGGCCTTCACCGGGGAGCTGTTTTTT
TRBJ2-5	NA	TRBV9	CASSLRTRGGQETQYF	TGTGCCAGCAGCCTAAGGACTAGAGGGGGGCAAGAGACCCAGTACTTC
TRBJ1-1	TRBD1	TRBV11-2	CASSLVGDRSRTEAFF	TGTGCCAGCAGCTTAGTTGGGGACAGGTCCCGCACTGAAGCTTTCTTT
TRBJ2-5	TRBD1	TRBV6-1	CALKRTGVETQYF	TGTGCCCTAAAACGGACAGGGGTGGAGACCCAGTACTTC
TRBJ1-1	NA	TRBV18	CASSPLPLVEGVRTEAFF	TGTGCCAGCTCACCACTCCCTCTGGTGGAGGGAGTTAGAACTGAAGCTTTCTTT
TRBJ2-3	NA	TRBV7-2	CASSPTRSNEDTQYF	TGTGCCAGCAGCCCGACTAGGTCGAATGAAGATACGCAGTATTTT
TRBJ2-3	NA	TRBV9	CASSVVSGPTDTQYF	TGTGCCAGCAGCGTAGTTAGCGGACCTACAGATACGCAGTATTTT
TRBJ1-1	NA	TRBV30	CAWRGAVEAFF	TGTGCCTGGAGAGGGGCGGTCGAAGCTTTCTTT
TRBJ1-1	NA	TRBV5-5	CASSLAGGNTEAFF	TGTGCCAGCAGCTTGGCTGGAGGGAACACTGAAGCTTTCTTT
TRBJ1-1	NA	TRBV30	CAWTGQSATEAFF	TGTGCCTGGACGGGACAAAGTGCAACTGAAGCTTTCTTT
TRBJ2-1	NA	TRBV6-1	CASSDGREGEQFF	TGTGCCAGCAGTGATGGTCGGGAAGGAGAGCAGTTCTTC
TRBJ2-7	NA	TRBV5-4	CASRPGILGTAEQYF	TGTGCCAGCAGACCCGGAATTCTAGGTACGGCGGAGCAGTACTTC
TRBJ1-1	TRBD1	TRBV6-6	CASSRTGSGNTEAFF	TGTGCCAGCAGCCGGACAGGGAGCGGGAACACTGAAGCTTTCTTT
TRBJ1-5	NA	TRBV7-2	CASSLRRGDQPQHF	TGTGCCAGCAGCTTACGGCGGGGAGATCAGCCCCAGCATTTT
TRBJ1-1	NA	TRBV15	CATSRDITNTEAFF	TGTGCCACCAGCAGAGATATAACAAACACTGAAGCTTTCTTT
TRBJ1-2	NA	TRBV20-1	CSADGLYGYTF	TGCAGTGCCGATGGGCTCTATGGCTACACCTTC
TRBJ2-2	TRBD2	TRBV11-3	CASSRLGSGGGTGELFF	TGTGCCAGCAGTCGGCTGGGGAGCGGGGGGGGTACCGGGGAGCTGTTTTTT
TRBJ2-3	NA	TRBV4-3	CASSPGTSDTQYF	TGCGCCAGCAGCCCTGGGACTTCTGATACGCAGTATTTT
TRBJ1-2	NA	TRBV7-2	CASSPTRENYGYTF	TGTGCCAGCAGCCCGACGCGGGAAAACTATGGCTACACCTTC
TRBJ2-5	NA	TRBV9	CASSVRDTETQYF	TGTGCCAGCAGCGTCCGGGACACGGAGACCCAGTACTTC
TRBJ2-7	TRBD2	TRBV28	CASSFLQAGGTNEQYF	TGTGCCAGCAGTTTCCTCCAAGCGGGAGGGACCAACGAGCAGTACTTC
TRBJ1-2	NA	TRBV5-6	CASSLEGVGYGYTF	TGTGCCAGCAGCTTGGAGGGGGTTGGGTATGGCTACACCTTC
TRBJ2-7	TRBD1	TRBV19	CASSTDGTGVGGSYEQYF	TGTGCCAGTAGTACTGATGGGACAGGGGTTGGAGGCTCCTACGAGCAGTACTTC
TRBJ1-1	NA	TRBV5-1	CASSPGGRMNTEAFF	TGCGCCAGCAGCCCGGGAGGGAGGATGAACACTGAAGCTTTCTTT
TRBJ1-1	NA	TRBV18	CASSTKQNTEAFF	TGTGCCAGCTCAACTAAACAGAACACTGAAGCTTTCTTT